The TCR beta chain under discussion was sequenced for a study of vaccination and CD4 T cells after COVID-19. Time point given: late sampling 161 to 241 days after vaccination in three convalescent patients. Germline-derived CDR1 and CDR2 are KGHSH and LQKENI. This CDR3 is built from 12 residues. The germline V and J ends were trimmed by 3 bases and 3 bases, with 6 bases remaining between them. TCRdb used MiXCR to reprocess the PCR reads, holding one entry per CDR3 protein. The sample holds tens of thousands of distinct CDR3 sequences, around 49% seen once. The sequences come from CD4+ T cells from blood, collected about 7 months after SARS-CoV-2 vaccination. This clonotype originated in a human donor who had recovered from COVID-19. V and J are TRBV18 and TRBJ2-7, with D uncertain. The CDR3 DNA is TGTGCCAGCTCACCTAGCAGCTACGAGCAGTACTTC. This gives the protein CASSPSSYEQYF.